The rows below give T cell receptor beta chains drawn from one sample of a study of CD8 T cells in cerebrospinal fluid in Alzheimer's disease. TCRdb re-called the 10x single-cell sequencing reads; every CDR3 protein appears as one record, without DNA. The table for this sample gives over a thousand distinct CDR3 sequences. Sequences were obtained from cerebrospinal fluid. The receptors were sampled from a human donor with Parkinson's disease. Both conserved end residues are part of each CDR3. Rows may omit the clone size; those that give it use once, few, many or a size class.

large,TRBV6-2/TRBV6-3,TRBJ1-1,CASRDSNTEAFF
medium-sized,TRBV6-5,TRBJ1-2,CASSISQGWGYTF
large,TRBV6-2/TRBV6-3,TRBJ2-3,CASSSQPQLAGESDTQYF
.,TRBV28,TRBJ1-2,CASRTRVNNYGYTF
medium-sized,TRBV20-1,TRBJ1-6,CSAMRTGDYNSPLHF
.,TRBV6-5,TRBJ2-3,CATRMGGDTQYF
medium-sized,TRBV6-2/TRBV6-3,TRBJ2-3,CASTPFPMTQYF
medium-sized,TRBV11-2,TRBJ1-2,CASSFRSGGYTF
medium-sized,TRBV10-3,TRBJ1-1,CAISEGQAEAFF
medium-sized,TRBV20-1,TRBJ2-3,CSARGFTDTQYF
.,TRBV19,TRBJ2-7,CASSPGRMLQYF
medium-sized,TRBV5-1,TRBJ1-4,CASSLGDSNEKLFF
.,TRBV23-1,TRBJ1-3,CASSPPLGQAGNTIYF
medium-sized,TRBV2,TRBJ2-7,CASSAGNSYEQYF
.,TRBV11-3,TRBJ2-1,CASSFGQGDEQFF
.,TRBV7-2,TRBJ2-2,CASSNFRGTGELFF
.,TRBV29-1,TRBJ1-1,CSVVGQGAGTEAFF
.,TRBV2,TRBJ1-2,CASSEGSFSYGYTF
.,TRBV6-5,TRBJ1-3,CASSWGLGSGNTIYF
.,TRBV28,TRBJ1-4,CASSPWGATNEKLFF
.,TRBV29-1,TRBJ1-1,CSAGGQGYTEAFF
.,TRBV12-3/TRBV12-4,TRBJ2-3,CASHKFFWGQGGSWTSTDTQYF
medium-sized,TRBV4-1,TRBJ2-1,CASSPGTSGGREQFF
medium-sized,TRBV7-6,TRBJ1-4,CASSLGGTGNEKLFF
.,TRBV27,TRBJ2-4,CASSLVGLAKNIQYF
medium-sized,TRBV10-3,TRBJ1-5,CASGQENQPQHF
large,TRBV20-1,TRBJ1-5,CSAKEEYDGRSSNQPQHF
large,TRBV11-2,TRBJ2-7,CASSLLAGEGYEQYF
.,TRBV28,TRBJ1-2,CASSPRFNYGYTF
.,TRBV3-2,TRBJ2-1,CASSRSCPSGSYNEQFF
medium-sized,TRBV5-1,TRBJ2-4,CASSLGGDRSNIQYF
.,TRBV19,TRBJ2-7,CASMQGGSSYEQYF
large,TRBV4-1,TRBJ1-3,CASSHEHSGGNTIYF
medium-sized,TRBV27,TRBJ2-3,CASSLSRGPDTQYF
medium-sized,TRBV20-1,TRBJ2-1,CSARQRTGGVSYNEQFF
.,TRBV11-1,TRBJ2-2,CASSLAITGGDTGELFF
medium-sized,TRBV7-2,TRBJ2-5,CASSLAPLAGGQTQYF
medium-sized,TRBV3-1,TRBJ1-3,CASSQAHRGVTGNTIYF
.,TRBV4-1,TRBJ2-7,CASSQRSRDSYEQYF
.,TRBV28,TRBJ1-1,CASSLHRVNTEAFF
.,TRBV19,TRBJ1-2,CASLGGSNYGYTF